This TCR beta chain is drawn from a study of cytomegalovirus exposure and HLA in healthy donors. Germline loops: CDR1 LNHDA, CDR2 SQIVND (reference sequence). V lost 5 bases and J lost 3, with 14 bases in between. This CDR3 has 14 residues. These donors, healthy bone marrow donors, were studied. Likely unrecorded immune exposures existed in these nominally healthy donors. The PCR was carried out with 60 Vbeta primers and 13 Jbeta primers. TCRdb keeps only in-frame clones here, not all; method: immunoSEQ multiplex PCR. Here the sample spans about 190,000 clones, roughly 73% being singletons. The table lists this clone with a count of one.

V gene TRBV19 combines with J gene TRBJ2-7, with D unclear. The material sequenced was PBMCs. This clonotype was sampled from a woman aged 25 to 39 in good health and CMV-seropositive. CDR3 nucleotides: TGTGCCAGTAGTCAAAGCATCCGTCTCTACGAGCAGTACTTC. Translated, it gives CASSQSIRLYEQYF.